This T cell receptor (beta chain) comes out of a study of long-term antiretroviral therapy in people with HIV (dated by TCRdb to between 2020 and 2023). Study-wide context: The earliest samples were collected approximately a decade before the 2015 WHO recommendation for immediate ART, a period when ART was typically delayed until CD4 counts fell. This retrospective serial study examined whether starting ART and sustained HIV suppression were associated with changes in the composition and diversity of the TRB repertoire in peripheral blood. The cohort contributed about 200 cryopreserved PBMC samples from a few dozen adults with confirmed HIV infection, collected serially over a mean of around six years (range 1-12). Of the roughly 30 participants with HIV, ten to eleven were female. No cross-contamination during QIAcube processing was shown when test extractions of a monoclonal T-cell line were performed alongside 25 to 35 polyclonal samples.

To be included, a participant needed at least one PBMC sample from before ART initiation plus at least two post-ART samples. All participants with HIV were treated in the United States of America. Before DNA extraction, cryopreserved samples of roughly 0.95-10 million PBMC were thawed and washed. At the time of the earliest PBMC sample, participants with HIV were aged between about 23 and 54 years. Per participant, PBMC samples came from 1-4 timepoints prior to ART initiation and 2-8 timepoints following ART initiation, for a median of 7 samples. Serial HIV viral load, CD4+ T-cell count, ART history and demographic data were obtained for every participant. A Qiagen kit on a QIAcube was used to extract genomic DNA from unsorted PBMC, with samples processed in batches of 12. The germline V gene (reference sequence) yields MNHNY for CDR1 and SVGAGI for CDR2. The CDR3 has 14 amino acids, counting the end cysteine and phenylalanine. The only DNA kept is the CDR3, 42 bases in frame from the first base. V is clipped by 6 bases and J by 4 bases, and the sequence between their germline boundaries is 12 bases long.

Points the paper makes about the study in general: Starting ART was linked to a significant rise in TRB diversity, yet even after long-term ART the diversity remained significantly lower than in transplant donor controls. No data were available on ART adherence, viral resistance or therapy changes, limiting inferences about post-ART repertoire changes. The samples were dated from about 2004 to 2017, and the ART regimens that were used may be less effective than current ART regimens. Compared with controls, HIV repertoires had narrower CDR3 length ranges, and the network structure pointed to an antigen-experienced repertoire that shifted only slightly toward naive after ART. Limited PBMC availability meant only the TCR beta chain was sequenced, without alpha chain pairing. The repertoire was dominated across all time points by expanded TRB clones identified before ART initiation, although this dominance was seen to fluctuate and to decrease in many PLHIV after ART. Because pre-ART samples had limited cell numbers, profiling was done on unsorted PBMC rather than on sorted CD4+ and CD8+ T cells.

Sequencing of the TRB variable region was done with the immunoSEQ hsTCRB v3.0 assay at survey level resolution. TRB sequencing targeted a depth of about 40,000-55,000 T-cell genomes per sample. Pooled TRB libraries were sequenced on an Illumina MiSeq with a v3 150-cycle kit. Per the source publication's procedure: Analysis of repertoires was carried out in R inside a reproducible Nextflow workflow spanning QC, data transformation and analysis. Custom analyses were implemented in LymphoSeq2, an R package for AIRR-Seq data exploration. After excluding a few samples that yielded fewer than 5000 total TRB sequences, fewer than 200 HIV repertoires remained for analysis. Among the 190 or so HIV repertoires that were kept, some 61 were collected before ART initiation and 120 to 140 were collected after ART initiation. Repertoires were downsampled to 5000 TRB nucleotide sequences, and summary statistics were averaged over 100 downsampling iterations. TRB sequences were retained for analysis only if CDR3 regions of at least seven amino acids were present. Two measures captured diversity: a Shannon entropy-derived clonality score and the Gini coefficient. In repertoire networks, the top 5000 CDR3 amino acid sequences were linked whenever an edit distance of one separated two sequences. For TRB CDR3 amino acid sequences, antigen specificity groups and MHC restriction were predicted with GLIPH2. Known CMV, EBV, HIV or tissue antigen associations were flagged by matching CDR3 amino acid sequences against VDJdb and McPAS-TCR. Pre-ART, post-ART and control groups were compared with Wilcoxon signed-rank tests and Holm-Bonferroni correction. In TCRdb, the immuneACCESS table is reduced to in-frame sequences with V and J assigned. These tables do not hold every clone; where another copy was compared, an unresolved V gene accounts for under half, and the others remain unexplained. Clone size and the V and J calls come from that table; the DNA yielded D and trimming. In this sample the table shows roughly 17,000 clones, 90% to 95% of which occur a single time. Around 1.5% of the sample is held by the ten biggest clonotypes.

Worth noting for this clone: Its target antigen remains unknown. There are no base qualities to consult, and no much larger clone falls within one base.

Recombination linked TRBV6-6 to TRBJ2-2; TRBD2 is perhaps the D gene, given 6 matching bases. Sample: unsorted PBMCs, taken around 10 years after starting antiretroviral therapy. The sequence was collected from a man aged 25 to 45 with HIV. CDR3 loop: CASSRGISTGELFF. The DNA sequence is TGTGCCAGCAGCCGGGGGATTAGCACCGGGGAGCTGTTTTTT.